The rows below give T cell receptor beta chains drawn from one sample of a study of blood T cell repertoires in COVID-19. Measured with immunoSEQ multiplex PCR; TCRdb has only the in-frame clones, and not every one. The sample holds about 220,000 clones, approximately 86% seen once. Sequenced material: peripheral blood. All receptors derive from a woman between 25 and 40 years old who had recovered from COVID-19. CDR3s include the opening cysteine and the closing phenylalanine or tryptophan. A D gene is named only where the DNA matches it firmly. Expanded clones are given a class, and other clones once, few, many or no size at all.

TGTGCCAGCAGCTTAGGGAGCCTGAGATACAATGAGCAGTTCTTC	CASSLGSLRYNEQFF	-	TRBJ2-1	TRBV11-2	-
TGTGCCAGCAGGAGAGACGGAGGTGTCTCGACCCAGTACTTC	CASRRDGGVSTQYF	-	TRBJ2-5	TRBV6-5	-
TGTGCCAGCAGCTTAGTCGAGGGCTCTGGAAACACCATATATTTT	CASSLVEGSGNTIYF	-	TRBJ1-3	TRBV7-6	-
TGTGCCAGCAGCGATAGCGGGGGTTACCAAGAGACCCAGTACTTC	CASSDSGGYQETQYF	TRBD2	TRBJ2-5	TRBV9	-
TGTGCCAGCTCACGGGACTTTCAAGAGACCCAGTACTTC	CASSRDFQETQYF	-	TRBJ2-5	TRBV18	-
TGTGCCAGTAGTGCCAGTATTCGGACAGGGCTAGAGACCCAGTACTTC	CASSASIRTGLETQYF	TRBD1	TRBJ2-5	TRBV19	-
TGCGCCAGCAGCTTGGGACAGGCTTACTACGAGCAGTACTTC	CASSLGQAYYEQYF	-	TRBJ2-7	TRBV5-1	-
TGTGCCAGCGACCTACCACGGGCAGATACGCAGTATTTT	CASDLPRADTQYF	-	TRBJ2-3	TRBV7-9	-
TGTGCCACCAGTGATCGGACTAGCGGGGAAACAGATACGCAGTATTTT	CATSDRTSGETDTQYF	TRBD2	TRBJ2-3	TRBV24-1	-
TGTGCCAGCAGCGTAAAGAGCGGAGGGGATACGCAGTATTTT	CASSVKSGGDTQYF	-	TRBJ2-3	TRBV9	-
TGTGCCAGCAGCTCGACAGTGGCCTCTGGAAACACCATATATTTT	CASSSTVASGNTIYF	-	TRBJ1-3	TRBV7-9	-
TGTGCCAGCAGCCCAACTGAGACAGGGGGTTTCTACGAGCAGTACTTC	CASSPTETGGFYEQYF	TRBD1	TRBJ2-7	TRBV7-9	few
TGCAGCGTTGAAGTGACTAGCGGGGGGACCTCCACAGATACGCAGTATTTT	CSVEVTSGGTSTDTQYF	TRBD2	TRBJ2-3	TRBV29-1	-
TGTGCCAGCAGCGTAGATAGCGGGGGGTTGAATGAGCAGTTCTTC	CASSVDSGGLNEQFF	TRBD2	TRBJ2-1	TRBV9	few
TGTGCCAGCAGCCTAGCGGGGTCTAGCACAGATACGCAGTATTTT	CASSLAGSSTDTQYF	TRBD2	TRBJ2-3	TRBV7-3	-
TGTGCCAGCAGTTTCTCCGACAGGGGAGGCCAGCCCCAGCATTTT	CASSFSDRGGQPQHF	TRBD1	TRBJ1-5	TRBV6-2/TRBV6-3	-
TGCAGCGTAAAGTCTAAAACCGGGACATCCCTATTGAACACTGAAGCTTTCTTT	CSVKSKTGTSLLNTEAFF	-	TRBJ1-1	TRBV29-1	once
TGTGCCAGCAGCCCCGGGGGGCTGGGGGAGACCCAGTACTTC	CASSPGGLGETQYF	-	TRBJ2-5	TRBV7-9	once
TGTGCCAGTGGACAGTTCTATGGCTACACCTTC	CASGQFYGYTF	-	TRBJ1-2	TRBV6-5	-
TGTGCCAGCAGAGACGACAGGTTCACAGATACGCAGTATTTT	CASRDDRFTDTQYF	-	TRBJ2-3	TRBV2	-
TGTGCCAGCAGTCAGAAGGGGGACATCTACGAGCAGTACTTC	CASSQKGDIYEQYF	-	TRBJ2-7	TRBV5-6	-
TGTGCCAGCAGCCAAGATCCCCCGGGACAGGGATCTGGGGCCAACGTCCTGACTTTC	CASSQDPPGQGSGANVLTF	TRBD1	TRBJ2-6	TRBV3-1/TRBV3-2	-
TGTGCCAGCAGCTCTCTGCCCCGGGGGTCGCAGTATTTT	CASSSLPRGSQYF	-	TRBJ2-3	TRBV11-2	-
TGTGCCATCAGTCTAGCGGGCATGGAGCTGTTTTTT	CAISLAGMELFF	TRBD2	TRBJ2-2	TRBV10-3	-
TGCGCCAGCAGCGACCCTAGCGGGGGTGATCACGAGCAGTTCTTC	CASSDPSGGDHEQFF	TRBD2	TRBJ2-1	TRBV5-1	-
TGTGCCAGCAGTTTGGTCAGGAATTCACCCCTCCACTTT	CASSLVRNSPLHF	-	TRBJ1-6	TRBV12-3/TRBV12-4	-
TGTGCCAGCTGCCGGGACAGTAACACCGGGGAGCTGTTTTTT	CASCRDSNTGELFF	TRBD1	TRBJ2-2	TRBV2	-
TGTGCCAGCAGCGTCTCGTGGGGGCCCCTGAATGAGCAGTTCTTC	CASSVSWGPLNEQFF	-	TRBJ2-1	TRBV9	-
TGTGCCAGCAGCCTCACTAGCGGGGACACCTACGAGCAGTACTTC	CASSLTSGDTYEQYF	TRBD2	TRBJ2-7	TRBV5-4	-
TGTGCCAGCAGTACTCCTAGCGGCCACCCCACAGATACGCAGTATTTT	CASSTPSGHPTDTQYF	TRBD2	TRBJ2-3	TRBV9	few
TGTGCCAGTAGTGTACCAGGGCGCGCTGAAGCTTTCTTT	CASSVPGRAEAFF	-	TRBJ1-1	TRBV19	-
TGCGCCAGCAGCCAAGATTACAATAACGAGCAGTACTTC	CASSQDYNNEQYF	-	TRBJ2-7	TRBV4-1	-
TGTGCCAGCAGTTACGTCCCACAAGAGACCCAGTACTTC	CASSYVPQETQYF	-	TRBJ2-5	TRBV6-5	-
TGCGCCAGCAGCCAAGCCGGGACAGGGGGAGGCACTGAAGCTTTCTTT	CASSQAGTGGGTEAFF	TRBD1	TRBJ1-1	TRBV4-1	-
TGTGCCAGCAGCTTAATAGGAGTGCTAGCGGGTCATAATGAGCAGTTCTTC	CASSLIGVLAGHNEQFF	TRBD2	TRBJ2-1	TRBV7-2	-
TGTGCCAGCAGTTACTTTAACAGGGGGGCCACTGAAGCTTTCTTT	CASSYFNRGATEAFF	TRBD1	TRBJ1-1	TRBV6-5	few
TGCAGCGTTGAAGTGCGGGGGGGCCGGGAAGATACGCAGTATTTT	CSVEVRGGREDTQYF	TRBD2	TRBJ2-3	TRBV29-1	-
TGTGCCAGCAGCTTGTCCCAGCGGGGGGTATACAATGAGCAGTTCTTC	CASSLSQRGVYNEQFF	TRBD2	TRBJ2-1	TRBV5-4	-
TGTGCCAGCAGCCCGACAGGGAATGAGCAGTTCTTC	CASSPTGNEQFF	TRBD1	TRBJ2-1	TRBV7-9	-
TGTGCCATCAGTGAGCCTAGCCGGGGCACAGATACGCAGTATTTT	CAISEPSRGTDTQYF	-	TRBJ2-3	TRBV10-3	-